The rows below give T cell receptor beta chains drawn from one sample of a study of PD-1 blockade in classical Hodgkin lymphoma. Profiled with immunoSEQ multiplex PCR; TCRdb holds only in-frame clones, not every one. The repertoire holds fewer than 35,000 clones, with around 82% as singletons. Sequences were derived from peripheral blood mononuclear cells (PBMCs), sampled before the fourth cycle of nivolumab. The receptors here all came from a human donor with classical Hodgkin lymphoma. Each CDR3 is given with its conserved first and last residue. Each record gives: J gene, D gene, clone size, CDR3 length, V gene, CDR3 protein, CDR3 DNA. A D gene is named only where the DNA matches it firmly. Expanded clones get a size class; other rows say once, few or many, or leave the size out.

J gene: TRBJ2-2; D gene: TRBD1; clone size: .; CDR3 length: 17; V gene: TRBV11-3; CDR3 protein: CASSSVSGTGNTGELFF; CDR3 DNA: TGTGCCAGCAGCTCCGTTTCCGGGACAGGGAACACCGGGGAGCTGTTTTTT
J gene: TRBJ2-5; D gene: TRBD1; clone size: .; CDR3 length: 12; V gene: TRBV7-9; CDR3 protein: CASSAGQDPQYF; CDR3 DNA: TGTGCCAGCAGCGCTGGACAGGACCCCCAGTACTTC
J gene: TRBJ1-4; D gene: .; clone size: .; CDR3 length: 15; V gene: TRBV2; CDR3 protein: CASREGGTTNEKLFF; CDR3 DNA: TGTGCCAGCAGAGAGGGTGGGACAACTAATGAAAAACTGTTTTTT
J gene: TRBJ1-5; D gene: TRBD1; clone size: few; CDR3 length: 15; V gene: TRBV7-6; CDR3 protein: CASSPWGQGNQPQHF; CDR3 DNA: TGTGCCAGCAGCCCCTGGGGACAGGGGAATCAGCCCCAGCATTTT
J gene: TRBJ1-1; D gene: .; clone size: few; CDR3 length: 11; V gene: TRBV30; CDR3 protein: CAWKSNTEAFF; CDR3 DNA: TGTGCCTGGAAAAGTAACACTGAAGCTTTCTTT
J gene: TRBJ1-6; D gene: TRBD1; clone size: few; CDR3 length: 13; V gene: TRBV6-1; CDR3 protein: CATGTDYNSPLHF; CDR3 DNA: TGTGCCACCGGGACAGACTATAATTCACCCCTCCACTTT
J gene: TRBJ2-5; D gene: .; clone size: .; CDR3 length: 14; V gene: TRBV9; CDR3 protein: CASSAGGWGETQYF; CDR3 DNA: TGTGCCAGCAGCGCTGGGGGATGGGGAGAGACCCAGTACTTC
J gene: TRBJ1-6; D gene: .; clone size: .; CDR3 length: 14; V gene: TRBV4-2; CDR3 protein: CASSQPRDNSPLHF; CDR3 DNA: TGTGCCAGCAGCCAACCCAGGGACAATTCACCCCTCCACTTT
J gene: TRBJ1-2; D gene: .; clone size: .; CDR3 length: 13; V gene: TRBV7-8; CDR3 protein: CASGPTAGEGYTF; CDR3 DNA: TGTGCCAGCGGCCCGACGGCGGGGGAAGGCTACACCTTC
J gene: TRBJ2-6; D gene: .; clone size: .; CDR3 length: 16; V gene: TRBV4-3; CDR3 protein: CASSQPGGPGANVLTF; CDR3 DNA: TGCGCCAGCAGCCAACCCGGGGGCCCTGGGGCCAACGTCCTGACTTTC
J gene: TRBJ2-5; D gene: TRBD1; clone size: .; CDR3 length: 15; V gene: TRBV9; CDR3 protein: CASSPLTGVGETQYF; CDR3 DNA: TGTGCCAGCAGTCCCCTGACAGGGGTGGGAGAGACCCAGTACTTC
J gene: TRBJ2-7; D gene: .; clone size: .; CDR3 length: 14; V gene: TRBV9; CDR3 protein: CASSVGRSSYEQYF; CDR3 DNA: TGTGCCAGCAGCGTAGGACGGAGCTCCTACGAGCAGTACTTC
J gene: TRBJ1-2; D gene: TRBD1; clone size: .; CDR3 length: 13; V gene: TRBV28; CDR3 protein: CASSPFEGGGYTF; CDR3 DNA: TGTGCCAGCAGTCCATTTGAAGGGGGCGGCTACACCTTC
J gene: TRBJ1-6; D gene: .; clone size: medium-sized; CDR3 length: 17; V gene: TRBV4-3; CDR3 protein: CASSQDRTVTGDSPLHF; CDR3 DNA: TGCGCCAGCAGCCAAGATAGGACAGTTACAGGCGATTCACCCCTCCACTTT
J gene: TRBJ2-2; D gene: .; clone size: few; CDR3 length: 13; V gene: TRBV10-3; CDR3 protein: CATKIGGTGELFF; CDR3 DNA: TGTGCCACCAAAATAGGCGGCACCGGGGAGCTGTTTTTT
J gene: TRBJ1-1; D gene: TRBD1; clone size: .; CDR3 length: 13; V gene: TRBV10-3; CDR3 protein: CASAGTGYTEAFF; CDR3 DNA: TGTGCCAGCGCGGGGACAGGGTACACTGAAGCTTTCTTT
J gene: TRBJ2-1; D gene: TRBD2; clone size: .; CDR3 length: 17; V gene: TRBV4-3; CDR3 protein: CASSQDQERGGVREQFF; CDR3 DNA: TGCGCCAGCAGCCAAGATCAGGAGCGGGGGGGGGTCCGTGAGCAGTTCTTC
J gene: TRBJ2-7; D gene: .; clone size: .; CDR3 length: 11; V gene: TRBV29-1; CDR3 protein: CSVELDYEQYF; CDR3 DNA: TGCAGCGTTGAACTTGACTACGAGCAGTACTTC
J gene: TRBJ1-3; D gene: .; clone size: .; CDR3 length: 17; V gene: TRBV19; CDR3 protein: CASSMDPDSRHGNTIYF; CDR3 DNA: TGTGCCAGTAGTATGGACCCGGACAGCCGGCATGGAAACACCATATATTTT
J gene: TRBJ1-1; D gene: .; clone size: .; CDR3 length: 12; V gene: TRBV4-1; CDR3 protein: CASSQGDTEAFF; CDR3 DNA: TGCGCCAGCAGCCAAGGGGACACTGAAGCTTTCTTT
J gene: TRBJ1-1; D gene: .; clone size: .; CDR3 length: 16; V gene: TRBV5-4; CDR3 protein: CASSLGGVVGNTEAFF; CDR3 DNA: TGTGCCAGCAGCTTGGGGGGTGTGGTTGGGAACACTGAAGCTTTCTTT
J gene: TRBJ1-5; D gene: .; clone size: .; CDR3 length: 14; V gene: TRBV9; CDR3 protein: CASSVTDIHQPQHF; CDR3 DNA: TGTGCCAGCAGCGTAACGGACATTCATCAGCCCCAGCATTTT
J gene: TRBJ1-6; D gene: .; clone size: .; CDR3 length: 13; V gene: TRBV5-1; CDR3 protein: CASSLTGYSPLHF; CDR3 DNA: TGCGCCAGCAGCTTAACAGGGTATTCACCCCTCCACTTT
J gene: TRBJ1-1; D gene: TRBD1; clone size: .; CDR3 length: 15; V gene: TRBV5-1; CDR3 protein: CASSIGQGARTEAFF; CDR3 DNA: TGCGCCAGCAGCATAGGACAGGGGGCGCGGACTGAAGCTTTCTTT
J gene: TRBJ1-5; D gene: .; clone size: .; CDR3 length: 15; V gene: TRBV15; CDR3 protein: CATSRGSAGDQPQHF; CDR3 DNA: TGTGCCACCAGCAGAGGTTCGGCAGGGGATCAGCCCCAGCATTTT
J gene: TRBJ2-2; D gene: .; clone size: .; CDR3 length: 14; V gene: TRBV30; CDR3 protein: CAWRGGGATGELFF; CDR3 DNA: TGTGCCTGGAGGGGTGGGGGGGCCACCGGGGAGCTGTTTTTT
J gene: TRBJ2-5; D gene: .; clone size: .; CDR3 length: 16; V gene: TRBV11-3; CDR3 protein: CASSLPAGAGQETQYF; CDR3 DNA: TGTGCCAGCAGCTTACCGGCGGGGGCGGGGCAAGAGACCCAGTACTTC
J gene: TRBJ1-2; D gene: TRBD1; clone size: .; CDR3 length: 14; V gene: TRBV27; CDR3 protein: CASRDGTARKGYTF; CDR3 DNA: TGTGCCAGCAGGGACGGGACAGCCCGAAAAGGCTACACCTTC
J gene: TRBJ1-2; D gene: .; clone size: .; CDR3 length: 16; V gene: TRBV18; CDR3 protein: CASSTVTGPRHYGYTF; CDR3 DNA: TGTGCCAGCTCAACAGTAACAGGGCCTCGGCACTATGGCTACACCTTC
J gene: TRBJ2-2; D gene: TRBD1; clone size: few; CDR3 length: 15; V gene: TRBV12-5; CDR3 protein: CASGAGTANTGELFF; CDR3 DNA: TGTGCTAGTGGCGCCGGGACAGCGAACACCGGGGAGCTGTTTTTT
J gene: TRBJ1-2; D gene: TRBD1; clone size: .; CDR3 length: 15; V gene: TRBV6-6; CDR3 protein: CASSSPRRGLEGYTF; CDR3 DNA: TGTGCCAGCAGCTCCCCCCGCAGGGGGCTAGAAGGCTACACCTTC
J gene: TRBJ2-1; D gene: TRBD2; clone size: .; CDR3 length: 16; V gene: TRBV11-1; CDR3 protein: CASSRLAGNSYNEQFF; CDR3 DNA: TGTGCCAGCAGCCGATTAGCGGGTAACTCCTACAATGAGCAGTTCTTC
J gene: TRBJ2-7; D gene: TRBD2; clone size: .; CDR3 length: 17; V gene: TRBV30; CDR3 protein: CAWSDPTGGGRSYEQYF; CDR3 DNA: TGTGCCTGGAGTGACCCCACGGGCGGGGGGCGTTCCTACGAGCAGTACTTC
J gene: TRBJ1-2; D gene: .; clone size: few; CDR3 length: 13; V gene: TRBV5-6; CDR3 protein: CASSTGHNYGYTF; CDR3 DNA: TGTGCCAGCAGTACGGGACACAACTATGGCTACACCTTC
J gene: TRBJ2-1; D gene: .; clone size: .; CDR3 length: 15; V gene: TRBV7-2; CDR3 protein: CASSLVRAAYNEQFF; CDR3 DNA: TGTGCCAGCAGCTTAGTTCGAGCGGCTTACAATGAGCAGTTCTTC
J gene: TRBJ2-1; D gene: TRBD2; clone size: .; CDR3 length: 16; V gene: TRBV7-9; CDR3 protein: CASSAAKSGSYNEQFF; CDR3 DNA: TGTGCCAGCAGCGCTGCTAAGAGCGGGAGCTACAATGAGCAGTTCTTC
J gene: TRBJ1-1; D gene: .; clone size: .; CDR3 length: 13; V gene: TRBV6-5; CDR3 protein: CASSYGMNTEAFF; CDR3 DNA: TGTGCCAGCAGTTACGGGATGAACACTGAAGCTTTCTTT